This TCR beta chain was captured in a study of T cell clones after liver transplantation. Study information: In this trial, immunosuppression withdrawal was attempted within 2 years of liver transplant. TCRbeta sequencing after a pre-transplant mixed lymphocyte reaction identified graft-donor-reactive clones, later tracked in post-transplant blood. Apart from a few HCV-positive recipients, transplants were for non-autoimmune, non-viral reasons.

From germline, CDR1 is SGHRS and CDR2 YFSETQ. V lost 1 base to trimming and J lost 6 bases; unmatched junction nucleotides: 7. This CDR3 contains 16 residues. Only in-frame clones appear in the TCRdb table, and some are missing; sequencing was by immunoSEQ multiplex PCR. The sample records under 55,000 clones, 85% to 90% being singletons. Details on this clone: The antigen remains unidentified.

Overall study findings and caveats: Graft donor-reactive T cells possibly entered the graft instead of undergoing deletion.

The chain carries TRBV5-1 and TRBJ2-1, with 10 positions matching TRBD2. This sequence was found in a human patient who received a liver transplant. These T cells may partly come from the graft donor. The sample was CD4+ T cells from blood, taken 24 months after liver transplant. CDR3 coding DNA: TGCGCCAGCAGCTTGAGTCCAGCGGGGGGGACCAATGAGCAGTTCTTC. The encoded protein is CASSLSPAGGTNEQFF.